These 14 T cell receptor beta chains originate from one sample sequenced in a study of blood T cell repertoires in COVID-19. Using immunoSEQ multiplex PCR, the repertoire was profiled, and TCRdb retains in-frame clones only, with some absent. The sample holds under 150,000 clones, nearly 80% seen once. What was sequenced was PBMCs or T cells enriched from blood (not recorded which). The receptor source for this set is a woman aged 45-65 years who had recovered from COVID-19.

The chain uses TRBV6-5 and TRBJ1-2, with 7 positions matching TRBD1. This CDR3 has 14 residues. Germline CDR1 reads MNHEY; CDR2 reads SVGAGI. V lost 6 bases, J lost 2 bases, and 6 bases stayed unmatched. CDR3 in DNA: TGTGCCAGCAGCATCGGACAGGTCAACTATGGCTACACCTTC. Translating it yields CASSIGQVNYGYTF.

V and J are TRBV10-1 and TRBJ2-2, with TRBD2 matching 9 bases. This CDR3 comprises 15 residues. V shed 4 bases and J 6 bases; nucleotides not matched to a gene: 6. Germline V gene sequence: CDR1 WNHNN, CDR2 SYGVQD (reference sequence). The CDR3 DNA reads as TGCGCCAGCAGTGTGCAAGCGGGGGGTCCCGGGGAGCTGTTTTTT. Translated: CASSVQAGGPGELFF.

The V and J genes are TRBV4-1 and TRBJ2-2, with TRBD2 matching 10 bases. The CDR3 has 16 residues. CDR1 is MGHRA, CDR2 YSYEKL, per germline. With V trimmed by 1 base and J by 5 bases, 4 bases remained unmatched. CDR3 amino acids: CASSQVASGRTGELFF. The CDR3 DNA reads TGCGCCAGCAGCCAAGTAGCTAGCGGGAGAACCGGGGAGCTGTTTTTT.

This clone was found a few times. CDR3 in amino acids: CASSLEGAGEKLFF. For the CDR3, the DNA is TGCGCCAGCAGCTTGGAGGGGGCGGGAGAAAAACTGTTTTTT. The genes are TRBV5-1 and TRBJ1-4; 7 bases map to TRBD1. The CDR3 extends over 14 amino acids. The V and J ends lost 0 bases and 8 bases, in that order; junction bases with no gene match: 4. Germline assignment: CDR1 SGHRS and CDR2 YFSETQ.

The chain has TRBV19 and TRBJ2-1; TRBD2 matches at 9 bases. Per the germline V gene, CDR1 is LNHDA and CDR2 is SQIVND (reference sequence). The junction had 5 bases not matched to a gene; V was cut back by 3 bases and J by 5 bases. CDR3 length: 15 residues. The DNA for the CDR3 is TGTGCCAGTAGTATTCCTAGCGGGGTCGACAATGAGCAGTTCTTC. It is translated as CASSIPSGVDNEQFF.

Only a few counts were recorded for this clone. The rearrangement links TRBV5-4 to TRBJ2-5, with 11 bases lining up with TRBD2. Trimming removed 5 bases from V and 3 bases from J; junction bases left unmatched: 9. Germline-derived CDR1 and CDR2 are SGHNT and YYREEE (reference sequence). The CDR3 runs to 16 residues. CDR3 amino acids: CASRLTWGLAEETQYF. In DNA form, the CDR3 reads TGTGCCAGCAGATTGACTTGGGGACTAGCGGAAGAGACCCAGTACTTC.

This sequence joins TRBV19 and TRBJ1-5; 7 nucleotides align to TRBD1. The V gene end was trimmed by 9 bases and the J gene end by 0 bases; junction bases not matched to a gene: 8. Germline V lookup: CDR1 LNHDA, CDR2 SQIVND (reference sequence). The CDR3 length is 15 residues. The chain's CDR3 is CASIGGRSSNQPQHF. CDR3 nucleotides: TGTGCCAGCATAGGGGGCAGGAGTAGCAATCAGCCCCAGCATTTT.

The genes are TRBV28 and TRBJ1-1; the D gene is possibly TRBD1 (5 bases). The germline V gene has CDR1 MDHEN and CDR2 SYDVKM. The CDR3 covers 12 residues. Trimming cost V 4 bases and J 8 bases, with 11 bases left between them. The CDR3 bases are TGTGCCAGCAGTTACCGAAACAGGGAAGCTTTCTTT. Protein product: CASSYRNREAFF.

The rearrangement uses TRBV5-1 and TRBJ2-5; 13 nucleotides match TRBD2. CDR3 size: 15 residues. The trim removed 4 bases at V and 3 bases at J, leaving 3 bases unmatched. Germline V CDR1 and CDR2: SGHRS, YFSETQ. CDR3: CASSAGLAGEETQYF. Written as DNA, the CDR3 is TGCGCCAGCAGCGCAGGACTAGCGGGAGAAGAGACCCAGTACTTC. Variable domain in full (rest from reference TRBV5-1 and TRBJ2-5): KAGVTQTPRYLIKTRGQQVTLSCSPISGHRSVSWYQQTPGQGLQFLFEYFSETQRNKGNFPGRFSGRQFSNSRSEMNVSTLELGDSALYLCASSAGLAGEETQYFGPGTRLLVL.

The chain joins TRBV18 to TRBJ1-5, with 7 bases matching TRBD1. This CDR3 is 17 amino acids long. Germline lookup yields CDR1 KGHSH and CDR2 LQKENI. The V gene end was trimmed by 0 bases and the J gene end by 5 bases; junction bases not matched to a gene: 10. The CDR3 nucleotides read TGTGCCAGCTCACCACCTGAAATCCGACAGGGCTATCAGCCCCAGCATTTT. Its protein product is CASSPPEIRQGYQPQHF.

The CDR3 here is CASSAGGTSTEAFF. The CDR3 DNA is TGTGCCAGCAGCGCAGGGGGCACGAGCACTGAAGCTTTCTTT. The rearrangement links TRBV6-5 to TRBJ1-1; 8 positions match TRBD1. The CDR3 contains 14 residues. Germline V gene sequence: CDR1 MNHEY, CDR2 SVGAGI. V was clipped by 6 bases and J by 4 bases; unmatched bases: 7.

Written as DNA, the CDR3 is TGTGCCAGTAGCCCGACAAGATATAGCAATCAGCCCCAGCATTTT. It is translated as CASSPTRYSNQPQHF. The chain couples TRBV19 to TRBJ1-5; D is ambiguous. The CDR3 sequence is 15 residues long. The germline CDR1 and CDR2 sequences are LNHDA and SQIVND (reference sequence). Trimming pared 6 bases from V and 0 bases from J, leaving 12 bases between.

The chain joins TRBV5-5 to TRBJ2-7, with D maybe TRBD1 (5 bases). The CDR3 consists of 14 residues. V was clipped by 0 bases and J by 2 bases, with 9 bases between them. Germline V gives CDR1 SGHKS, CDR2 YYEKEE (reference sequence). The CDR3 DNA follows: TGTGCCAGCAGCTTGGTTTCAGGGACCTACGAGCAGTACTTC. It codes for CASSLVSGTYEQYF.

This rearrangement joins TRBV7-9 to TRBJ2-7, with D maybe TRBD2 (6 bases). Germline CDR1 is SEHNR and CDR2 is FQNEAQ (reference sequence). This CDR3 is 12 amino acids long. V was trimmed by 1 base and J by 5 bases, leaving 6 bases between them. CDR3 residues: CASSLGGDEQYF. As DNA, the CDR3 is TGTGCCAGCAGCTTAGGGGGGGACGAGCAGTACTTC. Supplemented by reference TRBV7-9 and TRBJ2-7, the full variable domain reads DTGVSQNPRHKITKRGQNVTFRCDPISEHNRLYWYRQTLGQGPEFLTYFQNEAQLEKSRLLSDRFSAERPKGSFSTLEIQRTEQGDSAMYLCASSLGGDEQYFGPGTRLTVT.